The next 4 T cell receptor beta chains were all read from a single sample in a study of OX40 agonist ivuxolimab in advanced cancers. Measured with immunoSEQ multiplex PCR; TCRdb has only the in-frame clones, and not every one. The data hold fewer than 40,000 clones, with about three quarters observed a single time. The sequences come from CD4+ or CD8+ T cells sorted from blood, collected in a trial of the OX40 agonist ivuxolimab. These receptors originate from an adult with an advanced solid tumor such as melanoma, head and neck, liver or kidney cancer.

The chain has TRBV7-9 and TRBJ2-1; D remains ambiguous. Deletions cut 2 bases from V and 2 bases from J, with 10 bases between. CDR1 and CDR2 from the germline V gene are SEHNR and FQNEAQ (reference sequence). The CDR3 runs to 15 residues. CDR3: CASSLMVATYNEQFF. The CDR3, as DNA: TGTGCCAGCAGCTTAATGGTGGCTACCTACAATGAGCAGTTCTTC.

The chain uses TRBV2 and TRBJ1-4, with D perhaps TRBD1 (6 bases). Germline CDR1 SNHLY, CDR2 FYNNEI. The CDR3 is made up of 15 amino acids. The ends were cut back, 5 bases at V and 2 bases at J, with 12 bases in the middle. The CDR3 sequence: CASSPTDRTNEKLFF. Here the CDR3 DNA reads TGTGCCAGCAGTCCCACCGACAGGACTAATGAAAAACTGTTTTTT.

V gene TRBV11-2 combines with J gene TRBJ1-1, with unresolved D. The ends were cut back, 5 bases at V and 1 base at J, with 14 bases in the middle. Germline loops: CDR1 SGHAT, CDR2 FQNNGV. This CDR3 comprises 15 residues. CDR3 sequence: CASSTAPQPNTEAFF. The CDR3 DNA is TGTGCCAGCAGCACCGCGCCTCAACCGAACACTGAAGCTTTCTTT.

The count of this clone is one. The chain joins TRBV2 to TRBJ2-4; 9 nucleotides line up with TRBD1. With 5 bases clipped from V and 7 bases from J, the junction kept 3 bases outside the gene matches. In germline, CDR1 is SNHLY, CDR2 FYNNEI. CDR3 length equals 13 residues. CDR3 sequence reads: CASSSGTGNIQYF. The CDR3 DNA reads as TGTGCCAGCAGTTCCGGGACAGGGAACATTCAGTACTTC. Combining the CDR3 with reference TRBV2 and TRBJ2-4 gives the whole variable domain EPEVTQTPSHQVTQMGQEVILRCVPISNHLYFYWYRQILGQKVEFLVSFYNNEISEKSEIFDDQFSVERPDGSNFTLKIRSTKLEDSAMYFCASSSGTGNIQYFGAGTRLSVL.